A single sample gave rise to the 31 T cell receptor beta chains below, sequenced in a study of naive and memory T cell subsets (dated by TCRdb to about 2017). Using 3' ligation of a UMI-containing oligonucleotide to TCR cDNA, the study laid out a robust and sensitive protocol to amplify, sequence and analyze TCRs. To prepare the library, 5' RACE was applied. Reads for this sample came from an Illumina MiSeq. The ligated cDNA was amplified in four rounds of PCR with nested alpha and beta constant region primers together with the SP2 primer. TCRdb reran the public reads through fastp at Q25 and MiXCR, keeping productive beta chains. Records with the same CDR3 protein are collapsed into one entry carrying the most frequent genes and DNA. The sample has more than 60,000 distinct CDR3 sequences on record, 6.5% to 9% of them singletons. Clones ranked in the top ten supply around 21% of the sample. These receptors were collected from a female donor in good health.

As DNA, the CDR3 is TGTGCCAGCAGTTTTTGGGGATCCTCGAGCACAGATACGCAGTATTTT. Its protein is CASSFWGSSSTDTQYF. This chain links TRBV28 with TRBJ2-3, with D unresolved. Germline values: CDR1 MDHEN, CDR2 SYDVKM. Trimming removed 3 bases at V and 0 bases at J, with 13 bases between. CDR3 length: 16 residues.

The V gene is TRBV20-1, the J gene TRBJ2-7, with D unresolved. The CDR3 extends over 15 amino acids. Trimming left V 3 bases short and J 0 bases short, with 15 bases between. Germline loops: CDR1 DFQATT, CDR2 SNEGSKA (reference sequence). Written as DNA, the CDR3 is TGCAGTGCTAGCGATCCCCTTAGGACCTCCTACGAGCAGTACTTC. Translated, it gives CSASDPLRTSYEQYF.

In this sample, this clonotype turned up a few times. CDR3 sequence: CASSLNSGLVSGPGYEQYF. CDR3 sequence (DNA): TGTGCCAGCAGTCTCAACTCGGGACTAGTCTCGGGCCCCGGCTACGAGCAGTACTTC. The chain couples TRBV27 to TRBJ2-7, with 8 bases lining up with TRBD2. Per the germline V gene, CDR1 is MNHEY and CDR2 is SMNVEV (reference sequence). V lost 5 bases, J lost 3 bases, and 21 bases stayed unmatched. CDR3 size: 19 residues.

This clonotype has more than one count but fewer than ten. The chain recombines TRBV20-1 with TRBJ2-7; TRBD1 is a possible D gene (6 bases). The germline V and J ends were trimmed by 4 bases and 4 bases, with 20 bases remaining between them. The CDR3 is 15 amino acids. The germline V gene has CDR1 DFQATT and CDR2 SNEGSKA (reference sequence). This CDR3 is CSATSQGAPRYEQYF. The CDR3 bases are TGCAGTGCTACCTCACAGGGAGCCCCCCGATACGAGCAGTACTTC.

This clonotype was recorded at least ten times. The gene calls are TRBV2 and TRBJ1-5; 12 bases agree with TRBD1. V shed 6 bases, J shed 5 bases, and the junction held 2 bases outside the gene matches. The germline CDR1 and CDR2 sequences are SNHLY and FYNNEI. CDR3 length: 14 residues. CDR3 sequence: CASSRDRGHQPQHF. The CDR3, as DNA: TGTGCCAGCAGCCGGGACAGGGGGCATCAGCCCCAGCATTTT.

Only a few counts were recorded for this clonotype. The chain is built from TRBV18 and TRBJ2-7, with 8 positions matching TRBD1. J gave up 1 base and V 6 bases, and 8 bases lay outside the gene matches. The CDR3 sequence is 15 residues long. CDR1 is KGHSH, CDR2 LQKENI, per germline. The CDR3 sequence: CASSDRERGSYEQYF. The CDR3 DNA sequence: TGTGCCAGCTCGGACAGGGAACGAGGGTCCTACGAGCAGTACTTC.

This clonotype was recorded a few times. The V and J genes are TRBV27 and TRBJ2-1; D perhaps matches TRBD2 (6 bases). CDR1 and CDR2 from the germline V gene are MNHEY and SMNVEV (reference sequence). The CDR3 sequence is 15 residues long. Trimming cost V 4 bases and J 3 bases, with 13 bases left between them. In DNA, the CDR3 is TGTGCCAGCAGTTCGGACTATGGTGACTACAATGAGCAGTTCTTC. Residues: CASSSDYGDYNEQFF.

The table lists this clonotype with a few counts. The V call is TRBV19, the J call TRBJ2-2, with unresolved D. The germline CDR1 and CDR2 sequences are LNHDA and SQIVND (reference sequence). The ends were cut back, 1 base at V and 5 bases at J, with 5 bases in the middle. CDR3 length equals 13 residues. CDR3 loop: CASSIASTGELFF. The CDR3 region has the DNA TGTGCCAGTAGTATAGCGTCGACCGGGGAGCTGTTTTTT.

This clonotype was counted a few times. V is TRBV5-1 and J is TRBJ1-1; TRBD1 is a possible D gene (5 bases). CDR3 length: 15 amino acids. The V end was cut by 0 bases, the J end by 1 base, with 10 bases between. Germline V gene sequence: CDR1 SGHRS, CDR2 YFSETQ. The CDR3 reads CASSLAGRQNTEAFF. The CDR3 nucleotides are TGCGCCAGCAGCTTGGCGGGACGGCAGAACACTGAAGCTTTCTTT.

There are a few counts of this clonotype. V gene TRBV28 combines with J gene TRBJ2-6; possibly TRBD2 for D (7 bases). Looked up from germline, CDR1 is MDHEN and CDR2 is SYDVKM. The length of the CDR3 is 16 residues. Deletions cut 4 bases from V and 2 bases from J, with 12 bases between. The CDR3 nucleotides are TGTGCCAGCAGTTCTCGGGGGGCGCCTGGGGCCAACGTCCTGACTTTC. Translating it yields CASSSRGAPGANVLTF.

This clonotype has ten or more counts. The rearrangement uses TRBV18 and TRBJ1-1; D is perhaps TRBD1 (6 bases). V lost 11 bases and J 2 bases, leaving 15 bases between the germline ends. CDR1 and CDR2 from the germline V gene are KGHSH and LQKENI. The CDR3 covers 13 residues. This CDR3 is CACRGGTNTEAFF. CDR3 DNA sequence: TGTGCCTGCCGTGGGGGGACAAACACTGAAGCTTTCTTT.

In this sample, this clonotype turned up many times. The chain has TRBV9 and TRBJ2-6; 9 bases fit TRBD1. The CDR3 length is 16 residues. V shed 3 bases and J 10 bases; nucleotides not matched to a gene: 11. Germline lookup yields CDR1 SGDLS and CDR2 YYNGEE. The CDR3 region has the DNA TGTGCCAGCAGCGCCCAGGGGACAGGGATTTGGAACGTCCTGACTTTC. Translation: CASSAQGTGIWNVLTF.

This clonotype was found many times. The CDR3 sequence is CASWTRANEKLFF. In nucleotides, the CDR3 is TGTGCCAGCTGGACTCGAGCTAATGAAAAACTGTTTTTT. This chain links TRBV6-1 with TRBJ1-4; D is undetermined. CDR1 is MNHNS and CDR2 is SASEGT in the germline V gene. V dropped 8 bases and J dropped 3 bases, with 10 bases sitting between them. This CDR3 comprises 13 residues.

The chain combines TRBV5-1 with TRBJ2-5; D ambiguous. The CDR3 loop spans 14 amino acids. The germline V gene has CDR1 SGHRS and CDR2 YFSETQ. The V end was cut by 0 bases, the J end by 1 base, with 7 bases between. CDR3 sequence (DNA): TGCGCCAGCAGCTTGGACTACCTCCAAGAGACCCAGTACTTC. Translated: CASSLDYLQETQYF.

The J gene is TRBJ1-2, the V gene TRBV29-1; D call uncertain. V shed 4 bases and J shed 2 bases, with 11 bases lying between them. Germline V CDR1 and CDR2: SQVTM, ANQGSEA. The CDR3 contains 13 residues. CDR3 in DNA: TGCAGCGTTGCTCACAGCGACAACTATGGCTACACCTTC. Protein sequence: CSVAHSDNYGYTF.

This clonotype occurred a few times. The chain is built from TRBV20-1 and TRBJ2-7, with 10 positions matching TRBD1. This CDR3 comprises 14 residues. Germline V gives CDR1 DFQATT, CDR2 SNEGSKA (reference sequence). Trimming at V came to 4 bases and at J to 2 bases, leaving 5 bases not matched to a gene. The CDR3 coding sequence is TGCAGTGCTACGGGGACAGGGGACACCTACGAGCAGTACTTC. Encoded protein: CSATGTGDTYEQYF.

This clonotype was detected many times. This chain uses TRBV6-2 or TRBV6-3 with TRBJ2-6; D is unresolved. This CDR3 is 15 amino acids long. The V and J ends lost 6 bases and 0 bases respectively, with 9 bases between them. The germline CDR1 and CDR2 sequences are MNHEY and SVGEGT. The CDR3 loop reads CASSSLISGANVLTF. The CDR3, as DNA: TGTGCCAGCAGCTCCCTAATCTCTGGGGCCAACGTCCTGACTTTC.

This clonotype was seen repeatedly, ten times or more. The chain carries TRBV3-1 and TRBJ1-2; 9 bases agree with TRBD1. Germline assignment: CDR1 LGHDT and CDR2 YNNKEL (reference sequence). With V trimmed by 3 bases and J by 6 bases, 14 bases remained unmatched. The CDR3 extends over 17 amino acids. The CDR3 sequence is CASSHSDRGSASNGYTF. CDR3 sequence (DNA): TGTGCCAGCAGCCACTCGGACAGGGGTAGCGCTTCGAATGGCTACACCTTC.

This clonotype has a count of ten or more. V and J are TRBV7-9 and TRBJ2-1; D is unclear. CDR1 and CDR2 from the germline V gene are SEHNR and FQNEAQ (reference sequence). The CDR3 is 12 residues long. V lost 2 bases to trimming and J lost 8 bases, with 7 bases between them. CDR3 bases: TGTGCCAGCAGCTTAACCCTCGATGAGCAGTTCTTC. Translated, it gives CASSLTLDEQFF.

A word on this clonotype: A much larger clone lies a single base off, so this may be a read error. The chain joins TRBV2 to TRBJ2-2; 7 bases fit TRBD1. The junction had 4 bases not matched to a gene; V was cut back by 8 bases and J by 1 base. Per the germline V gene, CDR1 is SNHLY and CDR2 is FYNNEI. The CDR3 sequence is 14 residues long. Here the CDR3 reads CASEGTVNTGELFF. CDR3 sequence (DNA): TGTGCCAGCGAAGGGACAGTGAACACCGGGGAGCTGTTTTTT. Full variable domain (remainder filled in from reference TRBV2 and TRBJ2-2): EPEVTQTPSHQVTQMGQEVILRCVPISNHLYFYWYRQILGQKVEFLVSFYNNEISEKSEIFDDQFSVERPDGSNFTLKIRSTKLEDSAMYFCASEGTVNTGELFFGEGSRLTVL.

This chain joins TRBV5-1 and TRBJ2-3, with 7 positions matching TRBD1. The V and J ends lost 3 bases and 1 base, in that order; junction bases with no gene match: 5. CDR1 is SGHRS, CDR2 YFSETQ, per germline. CDR3 length: 15 residues. This chain's CDR3 is CASSSGTVGTDTQYF. The CDR3, as DNA: TGCGCCAGCAGCTCCGGGACAGTGGGCACAGATACGCAGTATTTT.

This clonotype was recorded at least ten times. V gene TRBV2 combines with J gene TRBJ1-5; D not certain. This CDR3 spans 15 amino acids. Trimming took 3 bases from V and 2 from J, leaving 11 bases between them. Per germline, CDR1 SNHLY and CDR2 FYNNEI. The CDR3 sequence is CASSDFQLGNQPQHF. CDR3 in DNA: TGTGCCAGCAGTGATTTTCAGTTGGGCAATCAGCCCCAGCATTTT.

The sample holds many counts of this clonotype. The chain recombines TRBV11-1 with TRBJ2-7; D perhaps matches TRBD1 (6 bases). Germline loops: CDR1 SGHAT, CDR2 FQDESV (reference sequence). The CDR3 is made up of 14 amino acids. The V gene lost 1 base and the J gene lost 3 bases, with 10 bases spanning the gap. In DNA form, the CDR3 reads TGTGCCAGCAGCTTAGTTCAGGACAGCTACGAGCAGTACTTC. Translated, it gives CASSLVQDSYEQYF.

In this sample, this clonotype turned up a few times. The V call is TRBV5-6, the J call TRBJ2-1; no definite D call. This CDR3 comprises 15 residues. The V end lost 5 bases, the J end lost 5 bases, and 17 bases lay between the germline ends. Germline V gene lookup returns CDR1 SGHDT and CDR2 YYEEEE. In DNA form, the CDR3 reads TGTGCCAGCAGAAAGGGTCTCCGGGTAAACAATGAGCAGTTCTTC. Translation gives CASRKGLRVNNEQFF.

In this sample, this clonotype turned up a few times. V and J are TRBV20-1 and TRBJ2-1, with 13 positions matching TRBD2. CDR1 and CDR2 from the germline V gene are DFQATT and SNEGSKA (reference sequence). The length of the CDR3 is 16 residues. J was trimmed by 7 bases and V by 5 bases; bases with no gene match: 11. The CDR3 sequence: CSAGGTSGILTNEQFF. In DNA, the CDR3 is TGCAGTGCTGGGGGGACTAGCGGGATTTTAACGAATGAGCAGTTCTTC.

This clonotype was recorded at least ten times. The chain couples TRBV10-2 to TRBJ1-4, with D maybe TRBD1 (6 bases). In germline, CDR1 is WSHSY, CDR2 SAAADI. The CDR3 runs to 14 residues. The ends were cut back, 8 bases at V and 5 bases at J, with 15 bases in the middle. The CDR3 spells CASQWGQGNEKLFF. The CDR3 DNA follows: TGCGCCAGCCAGTGGGGACAAGGAAATGAAAAACTGTTTTTT.

This rearrangement joins TRBV6-2 or TRBV6-3 to TRBJ1-5, with a tentative D call TRBD1 (5 bases). CDR3 length: 14 amino acids. CDR1 and CDR2 (germline): MNHEY, SVGEGT. V shed 3 bases and J shed 5 bases, with 11 bases lying between them. CDR3 sequence (DNA): TGTGCCAGCAGTTATCAGGGATCCTATCAGCCCCAGCATTTT. Protein sequence: CASSYQGSYQPQHF.

This clonotype was seen repeatedly, ten times or more. The chain joins TRBV10-3 to TRBJ1-2; D not resolved. This CDR3 region has 13 residues. Looked up from germline, CDR1 is ENHRY and CDR2 is SYGVKD. Trimming pared 3 bases from V and 0 bases from J, leaving 5 bases between. The CDR3 DNA reads TGTGCCATCAGTGACAGTACTAACTATGGCTACACCTTC. It encodes CAISDSTNYGYTF.

The chain couples TRBV5-5 to TRBJ1-1; the match to TRBD1 covers 8 bases. This CDR3 is 15 amino acids long. The germline V gene encodes CDR1 SGHKS and CDR2 YYEKEE (reference sequence). After removal of 5 bases from V and 3 bases from J, the junction contained 9 bases not matched to a gene. The CDR3 DNA is TGTGCCAGCAGTCCGCAGGGGGCAGCCTACACTGAAGCTTTCTTT. Translated: CASSPQGAAYTEAFF.

The genes are TRBV20-1 and TRBJ2-3; 13 nucleotides match TRBD2. The germline CDR1 and CDR2 sequences are DFQATT and SNEGSKA (reference sequence). The CDR3 runs to 17 residues. After removal of 6 bases from V and 0 bases from J, the junction contained 9 bases not matched to a gene. In DNA form, the CDR3 reads TGCAGTGCCACGACTAGCGGGGGGTATACTAGCACAGATACGCAGTATTTT. Translated, it gives CSATTSGGYTSTDTQYF.

This rearrangement joins TRBV20-1 to TRBJ2-3; a weak D match, TRBD2 (7 bases). Germline CDR1 is DFQATT and CDR2 is SNEGSKA (reference sequence). V shed 3 bases and J shed 3 bases, with 13 bases lying between them. The CDR3 has 14 amino acids. CDR3 nucleotide sequence: TGCAGTGCTAGTAGGGGGGGGTTAACAGATACGCAGTATTTT. This codes for CSASRGGLTDTQYF.